The 12 T cell receptor beta chains listed next were all sequenced from one sample in a study of T cell responses to AZD1222 COVID-19 vaccine. The protocol was immunoSEQ multiplex PCR, while the TCRdb copy is restricted to in-frame clones and leaves out a portion. Of tens of thousands of clones listed, roughly 89% were seen once; the top ten hold 2% to 3%. The specimen was peripheral blood, collected on day 0 of AZD1222 vaccination. These receptors originate from an adult in good health.

The gene calls are TRBV7-9 and TRBJ2-7; D may be TRBD1 or TRBD2 (5 bases each). Trimming pared 10 bases from V and 1 base from J, leaving 17 bases between. This CDR3 spans 14 amino acids. Per germline, CDR1 SEHNR and CDR2 FQNEAQ (reference sequence). CDR3 residues: CAIRAGSISYEQYF. The CDR3, as DNA: TGTGCCATACGGGCAGGGAGTATATCCTACGAGCAGTACTTC.

The rearrangement links TRBV6-5 to TRBJ2-3, with D tentatively TRBD2 (6 bases). The CDR3 extends over 14 amino acids. V lost 7 bases and J lost 3, with 14 bases in between. Germline CDR1 MNHEY, CDR2 SVGAGI. In DNA, the CDR3 is TGTGCCAGCACGCGGGACCTCCTGACAGATACGCAGTATTTT. Its translation is CASTRDLLTDTQYF.

The rearrangement uses TRBV27 and TRBJ2-7; 7 bases match TRBD2. Germline CDR1 reads MNHEY; CDR2 reads SMNVEV (reference sequence). J was trimmed by 1 base and V by 4 bases; bases with no gene match: 4. CDR3 length equals 14 residues. The CDR3 nucleotides are TGTGCCAGCAGTTCTAGCGGTGAATCCTACGAGCAGTACTTC. Its protein product is CASSSSGESYEQYF.

This clone was seen once. The chain combines TRBV27 with TRBJ2-7; 14 nucleotides line up with TRBD2. V was pared by 0 bases and J by 0 bases, with 10 bases of the junction left unmatched. The CDR3 runs to 20 residues. Per the germline V gene, CDR1 is MNHEY and CDR2 is SMNVEV (reference sequence). In nucleotides, the CDR3 is TGTGCCAGCAGTTTATCGGGGGGAGCGACTAGCGGGAGGGGCTCCTACGAGCAGTACTTC. Its protein product is CASSLSGGATSGRGSYEQYF.

DNA for the CDR3: TGTGCCAGCAGCTCAACAGGGGGCAGTTCACCCCTCCACTTT. Translated, it gives CASSSTGGSSPLHF. The rearrangement joins TRBV7-3 to TRBJ1-6, with 9 bases fitting TRBD1. The CDR3 runs 14 residues. Germline V gene sequence: CDR1 SGHTA, CDR2 FQGTGA. The trim removed 4 bases at V and 9 bases at J, leaving 4 bases unmatched.

The J gene is TRBJ2-1, the V gene TRBV11-3; weak D call: TRBD1 (6 bases). The germline V gene encodes CDR1 SGHNT and CDR2 YENEEA. V dropped 5 bases and J dropped 2 bases, with 10 bases sitting between them. CDR3 length: 14 amino acids. In DNA form, the CDR3 reads TGTGCCAGCAGCCGAGGGGGTGCCTACAATGAGCAGTTCTTC. It is translated as CASSRGGAYNEQFF.

The chain has TRBV12-5 and TRBJ1-1; D unresolved. The CDR3 is 11 residues long. The germline gives CDR1 LGHNT, CDR2 FRNRAP. V lost 3 bases, J lost 8 bases, and 7 bases lay in between. CDR3 coding DNA: TGTGCTAGTGGTTTCGGGGTGGAAGCTTTCTTT. Protein: CASGFGVEAFF.

This clone appeared a single time. V is TRBV19 and J is TRBJ2-2, with TRBD1 as a possible D gene (6 bases). Between the trimmed V and J ends, which lost 3 bases and 7 bases, there was a span of 12 bases. The CDR3 runs to 14 residues. The germline gives CDR1 LNHDA, CDR2 SQIVND (reference sequence). CDR3 coding DNA: TGTGCCAGTAGTATTCAGGGGACGGGCGGGGAGCTGTTTTTT. Its protein is CASSIQGTGGELFF.

This chain connects TRBV13 to TRBJ2-3, with 8 bases that match TRBD1. Germline CDR1 reads PRHDT; CDR2 reads FYEKMQ (reference sequence). V shed 4 bases and J 4 bases; nucleotides not matched to a gene: 7. The CDR3 spans 15 residues. CDR3 sequence reads: CASSSDRGVSDTQYF. CDR3 coding DNA: TGTGCCAGCAGCTCAGACAGGGGAGTGTCAGATACGCAGTATTTT.

The rearrangement links TRBV5-6 to TRBJ1-1; TRBD1 aligns across 7 bases. CDR1 and CDR2 from the germline V gene are SGHDT and YYEEEE. CDR3 length equals 15 residues. The J segment lost 4 bases and the V segment lost 0 bases, leaving 6 bases of the junction unmatched. As DNA, the CDR3 is TGTGCCAGCAGCTTGGTGGGATCAGGGGGCACTGAAGCTTTCTTT. Its translation: CASSLVGSGGTEAFF.

The chain couples TRBV18 to TRBJ1-2; TRBD1 aligns across 10 bases. There are 15 residues in the CDR3. Per the germline V gene, CDR1 is KGHSH and CDR2 is LQKENI. J gave up 6 bases and V 3 bases, and 7 bases lay outside the gene matches. CDR3 protein: CASSPYPGQGNGYTF. The CDR3 nucleotides read TGTGCCAGCTCACCCTATCCGGGACAGGGGAATGGCTACACCTTC.

The rearrangement links TRBV5-4 to TRBJ2-5, with 15 bases matching TRBD2. With V trimmed by 0 bases and J by 4 bases, 1 base remained unmatched. The germline gives CDR1 SGHNT, CDR2 YYREEE (reference sequence). This CDR3 region has 16 residues. CDR3 DNA: TGTGCCAGCAGCTTGGGGGGACTAGCGGGAGGAGAGACCCAGTACTTC. Its translation: CASSLGGLAGGETQYF.